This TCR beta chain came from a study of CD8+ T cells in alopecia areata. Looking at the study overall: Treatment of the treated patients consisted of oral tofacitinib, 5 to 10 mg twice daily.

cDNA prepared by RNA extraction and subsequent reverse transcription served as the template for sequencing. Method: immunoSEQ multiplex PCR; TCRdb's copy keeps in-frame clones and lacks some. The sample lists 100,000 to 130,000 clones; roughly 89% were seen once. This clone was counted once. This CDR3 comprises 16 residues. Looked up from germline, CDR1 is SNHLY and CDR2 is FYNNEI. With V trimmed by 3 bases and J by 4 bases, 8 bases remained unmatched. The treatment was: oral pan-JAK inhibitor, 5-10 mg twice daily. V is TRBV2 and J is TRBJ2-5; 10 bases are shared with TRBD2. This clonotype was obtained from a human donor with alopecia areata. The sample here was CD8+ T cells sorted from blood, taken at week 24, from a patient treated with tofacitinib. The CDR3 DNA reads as TGTGCCAGCAGTGACCGGGGGCCTAGCGGGGGAGAGACCCAGTACTTC. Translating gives CASSDRGPSGGETQYF.